The 20 T cell receptor beta chains listed next were all sequenced from one sample in a study of blood T cell repertoires in COVID-19. TCRdb's table, derived via immunoSEQ multiplex PCR, lists solely in-frame clones and lacks some. The sample yields 60,000 to 85,000 clones, approximately 86% seen once. Sequencing was carried out using peripheral blood. The receptor set was obtained from a human donor in a cohort sampled during active COVID-19.

The rearrangement links TRBV20-1 to TRBJ2-1, with 7 bases that match TRBD1. The junction had 0 bases not matched to a gene; V was cut back by 2 bases and J by 8 bases. CDR1 is DFQATT, CDR2 SNEGSKA, per germline (reference sequence). The CDR3 length is 11 residues. CDR3 DNA sequence: TGCAGTGCTAGAACAGGGGATGAGCAGTTCTTC. Translation gives CSARTGDEQFF.

The chain carries TRBV13 and TRBJ2-3; 16 nucleotides line up with TRBD2. CDR3 length equals 20 residues. CDR1 and CDR2 from the germline V gene are PRHDT and FYEKMQ (reference sequence). Trimming at V came to 5 bases and at J to 6 bases, leaving 17 bases not matched to a gene. CDR3 in amino acids: CASSPPPGLAGGGTSDTQYF. In DNA form, the CDR3 reads TGTGCCAGCAGCCCACCCCCGGGACTAGCGGGAGGGGGGACATCGGATACGCAGTATTTT.

The chain carries TRBV19 and TRBJ1-2, with 12 bases matching TRBD1. The CDR3 extends over 15 amino acids. With 3 bases clipped from V and 7 bases from J, the junction kept 6 bases outside the gene matches. Germline CDR1 and CDR2: LNHDA and SQIVND (reference sequence). The CDR3, as DNA: TGTGCCAGTAGTATCGGTGGGACAGGGGGCTTTGGCTACACCTTC. Protein sequence: CASSIGGTGGFGYTF. Variable domain in full (rest from reference TRBV19 and TRBJ1-2): DGGITQSPKYLFRKEGQNVTLSCEQNLNHDAMYWYRQDPGQGLRLIYYSQIVNDFQKGDIAEGYSVSREKKESFPLTVTSAQKNPTAFYLCASSIGGTGGFGYTFGSGTRLTVV.

The sample holds a few counts of this clone. The rearrangement links TRBV6-5 to TRBJ1-4; the D is unclear. This CDR3 region has 14 residues. V shed 0 bases and J shed 8 bases, with 10 bases lying between them. CDR1 MNHEY and CDR2 SVGAGI come from the germline V gene. DNA of the CDR3: TGTGCCAGCAGTTACTCTCACCTACCAGAAAAACTGTTTTTT. This codes for CASSYSHLPEKLFF.

The V and J genes are TRBV5-1 and TRBJ2-1, with a possible D match to TRBD2 (6 bases). V gave up 4 bases and J gave up 5 bases, with 13 bases separating them. Looked up from germline, CDR1 is SGHRS and CDR2 is YFSETQ. This CDR3 contains 14 residues. The CDR3 nucleotides are TGCGCCAGCAGCCCACCGGAGGGTCACAATGAGCAGTTCTTC. Translating gives CASSPPEGHNEQFF. Together with reference TRBV5-1 and TRBJ2-1, the CDR3 gives the full variable domain: KAGVTQTPRYLIKTRGQQVTLSCSPISGHRSVSWYQQTPGQGLQFLFEYFSETQRNKGNFPGRFSGRQFSNSRSEMNVSTLELGDSALYLCASSPPEGHNEQFFGPGTRLTVL.

The rearrangement joins TRBV28 to TRBJ2-4, with D perhaps TRBD1 (6 bases). V was clipped by 4 bases and J by 11 bases, with 18 bases between them. Looked up from germline, CDR1 is MDHEN and CDR2 is SYDVKM. The CDR3 loop spans 14 amino acids. The CDR3: CASSSRGSIGVQYF. CDR3 sequence (DNA): TGTGCCAGCAGTTCCAGGGGTTCTATTGGCGTTCAGTACTTC.

V is TRBV29-1 and J is TRBJ2-6; D unresolved. Between the trimmed V and J ends, which lost 6 bases and 0 bases, there was a span of 12 bases. CDR3 length equals 15 residues. Germline V gene data show CDR1 as SQVTM and CDR2 as ANQGSEA. Here the CDR3 DNA reads TGCAGCGTCTCCTCCCAGATCTCTGGGGCCAACGTCCTGACTTTC. Translation gives CSVSSQISGANVLTF.

This clone came up once. The V call is TRBV5-1, the J call TRBJ2-1, with 10 bases matching TRBD2. This CDR3 contains 15 residues. With 4 bases clipped from V and 4 bases from J, the junction kept 5 bases outside the gene matches. Germline V gene data show CDR1 as SGHRS and CDR2 as YFSETQ. The chain's CDR3 is CASSNPSGGYNEQFF. CDR3 DNA sequence: TGCGCCAGCAGCAATCCTAGCGGGGGATACAATGAGCAGTTCTTC.

This clone was detected once. The chain couples TRBV7-9 to TRBJ2-5; 11 bases fit TRBD2. With 3 bases clipped from V and 0 bases from J, the junction kept 9 bases outside the gene matches. The CDR3 has 18 residues. Looked up from germline, CDR1 is SEHNR and CDR2 is FQNEAQ (reference sequence). CDR3 amino acids: CASSFFQGTSGNQETQYF. The CDR3 coding sequence is TGTGCCAGCAGCTTTTTTCAAGGGACTAGCGGAAACCAAGAGACCCAGTACTTC.

The chain employs TRBV19 and TRBJ2-3; 11 positions agree with TRBD2. Germline CDR1 reads LNHDA; CDR2 reads SQIVND (reference sequence). The CDR3 runs to 18 residues. The V and J ends lost 5 bases and 8 bases, in that order; junction bases with no gene match: 18. The CDR3 spells CASSPRTSGPARGGTQYF. CDR3 DNA sequence: TGTGCCAGTAGTCCAAGGACTAGCGGGCCGGCGAGGGGGGGTACGCAGTATTTT.

The count of this clone is one. The J gene is TRBJ2-7, the V gene TRBV28; possibly TRBD1 for D (5 bases). CDR1 is MDHEN, CDR2 SYDVKM, per germline. The CDR3 extends over 14 amino acids. V gave up 5 bases and J gave up 3 bases, with 14 bases separating them. The CDR3 region is CASSPPSTVYEQYF. CDR3 sequence (DNA): TGTGCCAGCAGTCCCCCCTCGACAGTCTACGAGCAGTACTTC. Supplemented by reference TRBV28 and TRBJ2-7, the full variable domain reads DVKVTQSSRYLVKRTGEKVFLECVQDMDHENMFWYRQDPGLGLRLIYFSYDVKMKEKGDIPEGYSVSREKKERFSLILESASTNQTSMYLCASSPPSTVYEQYFGPGTRLTVT.

The gene calls are TRBV2 and TRBJ2-1; 9 nucleotides agree with TRBD1. From germline, CDR1 is SNHLY and CDR2 FYNNEI. The CDR3 sequence is 15 residues long. Germline trimming cut 5 bases from V and 6 bases from J; bases unmatched to any gene: 8. The DNA for the CDR3 is TGTGCCAGCAGTCCACTACAGGGGGCGCCCAATGAGCAGTTCTTC. It yields the protein CASSPLQGAPNEQFF.

The V call is TRBV5-1, the J call TRBJ2-3; 9 nucleotides match TRBD2. The V and J ends lost 2 bases and 6 bases, in that order; junction bases with no gene match: 19. CDR3 length: 19 amino acids. The germline V gene encodes CDR1 SGHRS and CDR2 YFSETQ. The CDR3 DNA reads TGCGCCAGCAGCTTAGGACAGTTTAGCGGGGGAGTGAGAGTGGATACGCAGTATTTT. It yields the protein CASSLGQFSGGVRVDTQYF. The whole variable domain, filled in from reference TRBV5-1 and TRBJ2-3, reads KAGVTQTPRYLIKTRGQQVTLSCSPISGHRSVSWYQQTPGQGLQFLFEYFSETQRNKGNFPGRFSGRQFSNSRSEMNVSTLELGDSALYLCASSLGQFSGGVRVDTQYFGPGTRLTVL.

The chain carries TRBV10-1 and TRBJ2-1; 13 bases line up with TRBD2. The CDR3 has 15 amino acids. Germline V gives CDR1 WNHNN, CDR2 SYGVQD (reference sequence). After removal of 2 bases from V and 7 bases from J, the junction contained 2 bases not matched to a gene. CDR3 amino acids: CASSEGTSGTNEQFF. DNA of the CDR3: TGCGCCAGCAGTGAGGGGACTAGCGGGACTAATGAGCAGTTCTTC.

The chain joins TRBV7-2 to TRBJ2-5; perhaps TRBD2 as D (6 bases). V lost 8 bases and J lost 3, with 10 bases in between. CDR3 length: 12 residues. Germline-derived CDR1 and CDR2 are SGHTA and FQGNSA. The CDR3 is CASGRREETQYF. CDR3 nucleotide sequence: TGTGCCAGCGGACGGAGGGAAGAGACCCAGTACTTC.

V gene TRBV2 combines with J gene TRBJ2-7; 9 nucleotides align to TRBD1. V lost 4 bases, J lost 7 bases, and 11 bases stayed unmatched. CDR3 length equals 15 residues. Germline V gives CDR1 SNHLY, CDR2 FYNNEI. CDR3 amino acids: CASSVAPGQGTEQYF. CDR3 bases: TGTGCCAGCAGTGTAGCACCGGGACAGGGAACAGAGCAGTACTTC.

The chain carries TRBV3-1 (or the pseudogene TRBV3-2) and TRBJ1-1; 7 nucleotides align to TRBD1. The length of the CDR3 is 17 residues. Trimming removed 3 bases from V and 0 bases from J; junction bases left unmatched: 10. The germline CDR1 and CDR2 sequences are LGHDT and YNNKEL (reference sequence). For the CDR3, the DNA is TGTGCCAGCAGCCAGACTCTCTGGGGACAGATGAACACTGAAGCTTTCTTT. This codes for CASSQTLWGQMNTEAFF.

V is TRBV7-3 and J is TRBJ2-1; the D gene is possibly TRBD1 (7 bases). V was trimmed by 5 bases and J by 8 bases, leaving 13 bases between them. The length of the CDR3 is 13 residues. Germline assignment: CDR1 SGHTA and CDR2 FQGTGA. Here the CDR3 reads CASSPRGVDEQFF. For the CDR3, the DNA is TGTGCCAGCAGCCCCAGGGGGGTGGATGAGCAGTTCTTC.

V and J are TRBV23-1 and TRBJ1-1, with 8 bases fitting TRBD1. TRBV23-1 belongs to the ORF category, with a function that is uncertain. The CDR3 is 18 residues long. The V gene end was trimmed by 3 bases and the J gene end by 0 bases; junction bases not matched to a gene: 12. The CDR3 DNA sequence: TGCGCCAGCAGTCAGCTACTTAACAGGGGGATAGTGAACACTGAAGCTTTCTTT. This translates into CASSQLLNRGIVNTEAFF.

This clone came up once. The chain carries TRBV19 and TRBJ1-1, with D possibly TRBD1 on 5 matching bases. The germline V and J ends were trimmed by 4 bases and 0 bases, with 12 bases remaining between them. CDR3 length equals 15 residues. Germline-derived CDR1 and CDR2 are LNHDA and SQIVND (reference sequence). The CDR3 sequence: CASSTHGALNTEAFF. The CDR3 coding sequence is TGTGCCAGTAGTACCCATGGGGCGTTGAACACTGAAGCTTTCTTT.